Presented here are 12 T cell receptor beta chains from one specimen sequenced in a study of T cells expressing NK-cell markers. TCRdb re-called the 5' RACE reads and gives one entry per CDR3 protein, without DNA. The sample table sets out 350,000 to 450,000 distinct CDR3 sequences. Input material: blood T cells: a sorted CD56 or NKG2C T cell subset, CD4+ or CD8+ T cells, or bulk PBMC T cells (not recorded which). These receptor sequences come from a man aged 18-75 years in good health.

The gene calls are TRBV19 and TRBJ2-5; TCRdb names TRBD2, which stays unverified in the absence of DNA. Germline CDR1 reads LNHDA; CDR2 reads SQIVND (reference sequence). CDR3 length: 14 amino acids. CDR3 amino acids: CASSNLAFRETQYF. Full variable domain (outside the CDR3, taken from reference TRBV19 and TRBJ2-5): DGGITQSPKYLFRKEGQNVTLSCEQNLNHDAMYWYRQDPGQGLRLIYYSQIVNDFQKGDIAEGYSVSREKKESFPLTVTSAQKNPTAFYLCASSNLAFRETQYFGPGTRLLVL.

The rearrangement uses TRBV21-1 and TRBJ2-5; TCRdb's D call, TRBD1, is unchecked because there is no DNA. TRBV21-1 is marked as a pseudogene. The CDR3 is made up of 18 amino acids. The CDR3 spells CASSKVELWDRDQETQYF.

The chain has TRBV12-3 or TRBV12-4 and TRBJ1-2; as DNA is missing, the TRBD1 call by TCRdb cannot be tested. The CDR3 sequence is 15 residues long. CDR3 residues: CASSPIPTGVYGYTF.

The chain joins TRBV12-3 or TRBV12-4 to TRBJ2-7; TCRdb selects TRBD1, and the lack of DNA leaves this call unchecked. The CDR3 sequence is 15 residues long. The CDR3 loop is CASSSRDVRIHEQYF.

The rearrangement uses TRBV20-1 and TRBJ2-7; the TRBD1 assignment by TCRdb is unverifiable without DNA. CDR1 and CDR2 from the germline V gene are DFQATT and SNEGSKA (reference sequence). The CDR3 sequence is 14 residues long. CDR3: CSAQRQGSSYEQYF.

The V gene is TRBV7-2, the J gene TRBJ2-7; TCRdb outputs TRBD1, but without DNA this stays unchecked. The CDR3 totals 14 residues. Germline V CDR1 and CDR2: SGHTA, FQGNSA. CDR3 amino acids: CASSLEGQVGEQYF.

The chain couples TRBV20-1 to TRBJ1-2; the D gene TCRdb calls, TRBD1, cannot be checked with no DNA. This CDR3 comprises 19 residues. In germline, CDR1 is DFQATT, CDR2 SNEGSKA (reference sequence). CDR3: CSARDLIRNPGQGMHGYTF.

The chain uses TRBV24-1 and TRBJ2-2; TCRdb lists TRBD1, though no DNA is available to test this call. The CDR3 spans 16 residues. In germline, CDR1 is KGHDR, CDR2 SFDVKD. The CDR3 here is CATSIGGQGNTGELFF.

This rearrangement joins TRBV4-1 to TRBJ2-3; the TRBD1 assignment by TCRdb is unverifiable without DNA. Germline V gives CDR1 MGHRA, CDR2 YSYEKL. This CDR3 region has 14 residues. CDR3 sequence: CASSPLEGSDTQYF.

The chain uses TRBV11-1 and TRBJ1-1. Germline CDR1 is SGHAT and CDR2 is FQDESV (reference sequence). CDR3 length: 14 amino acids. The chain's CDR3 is CASSPDRALTEAFF.

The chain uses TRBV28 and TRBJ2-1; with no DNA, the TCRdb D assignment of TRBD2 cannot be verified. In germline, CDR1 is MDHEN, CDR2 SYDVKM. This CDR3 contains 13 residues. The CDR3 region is CASSLRLDNEQFF.

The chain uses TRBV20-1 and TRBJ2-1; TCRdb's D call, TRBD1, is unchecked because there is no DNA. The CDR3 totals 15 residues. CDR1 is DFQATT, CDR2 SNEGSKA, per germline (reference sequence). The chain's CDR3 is CSARESLTATTGQFF.